This T cell receptor beta chain was recorded in a study of technical replicates of blood from several donors. Assay used: immunoSEQ multiplex PCR; TCRdb lists only in-frame clones, some missing. The profile covers about 75,000 clones, with 97% appearing a single time and more than 0.15% taken by the ten largest. This CDR3 region has 16 residues. Germline V gives CDR1 SGHAT, CDR2 FQNNGV. With V trimmed by 2 bases and J by 0 bases, 7 bases remained unmatched. Source material: T cells isolated from PBMCs. The V and J genes are TRBV11-2 and TRBJ2-7; 7 bases fit TRBD1. This sequence originates from a human donor in good health. The chain's CDR3 is CASSLSPDRASYEQYF. In DNA form, the CDR3 reads TGTGCCAGCAGCTTAAGTCCAGACAGGGCCTCCTACGAGCAGTACTTC.